This TCR beta chain was identified in a study of T cells in Graves' hyperthyroidism and ophthalmopathy. Study-level results: Blood samples included most of the expanded thyroid clonotypes exceeding 0.001.

The CDR3 is 17 amino acids. The V gene's germline CDR1 is KGHDR and CDR2 SFDVKD. V lost 1 base to trimming and J lost 6 bases; unmatched junction nucleotides: 9. When ophthalmopathy did not progress within 18 months, Graves' hyperthyroidism was considered stable. Reasons for excluding patients were uncontrolled infection, other autoimmune disease, pregnancy or lactation. Fresh peripheral blood, approximately 10 ml, yielded the PBMCs. RNA transcripts provided the source from which TCR beta CDR3 regions were amplified. In the first-round RT-PCR of the TCR CDR3, the HTBI primer set was used. MiXCR was run by TCRdb on the multiplex PCR reads, yielding one entry per CDR3 protein. Of 300,000 to 350,000 distinct CDR3 sequences in the sample, approximately 17% were seen once. Of note for this clonotype: What it recognizes is unknown.

The V gene is TRBV24-1, the J gene TRBJ2-2; 8 bases agree with TRBD1. Material: blood. The TCR sequence derives from a man under 40 with Graves' hyperthyroidism. The CDR3 sequence: CATSDLPSDRGAGELFF. The CDR3 region has the DNA TGTGCCACCAGTGATTTACCTTCCGACAGGGGAGCCGGGGAGCTGTTTTTT.